These 2 T cell receptor beta chains came from one sample sequenced in a study of PD-1 blockade in classical Hodgkin lymphoma. The time point here: cycle 4 day 1 (C4D1), after less than seven weeks of nivolumab. Every patient experienced relapse after autologous stem cell transplantation, and brentuximab vedotin exposure varied. The data were produced by immunoSEQ multiplex PCR, yet TCRdb's version contains in-frame clones alone and is incomplete. The top ten hold 22% of the sample, which has 23,000 or so clones, over 65% seen once. The material was peripheral blood mononuclear cells (PBMCs), obtained before the fourth cycle of nivolumab. The receptors were gathered from a human donor with classical Hodgkin lymphoma.

V is TRBV28 and J is TRBJ2-4, with TRBD2 identical over 8 bases. Germline CDR1 MDHEN, CDR2 SYDVKM. CDR3 length: 16 residues. The junction had 17 bases not matched to a gene; V was cut back by 8 bases and J by 8 bases. The CDR3 region has the DNA TGTGCCAGCGGCCCAAGATGGAGCGGGGGTTGGTACATTCAGTACTTC. This translates into CASGPRWSGGWYIQYF. The full variable domain, completed using reference TRBV28 and TRBJ2-4, is DVKVTQSSRYLVKRTGEKVFLECVQDMDHENMFWYRQDPGLGLRLIYFSYDVKMKEKGDIPEGYSVSREKKERFSLILESASTNQTSMYLCASGPRWSGGWYIQYFGAGTRLSVL.

The CDR3 DNA reads as TGTGCCAGCAGTCCCGGGAGCTATCAAGAGACCCAGTACTTC. It specifies CASSPGSYQETQYF. The chain joins TRBV28 to TRBJ2-5; tentative D call: TRBD2 (6 bases). CDR1 is MDHEN and CDR2 is SYDVKM in the germline V gene. This CDR3 contains 14 residues. V was trimmed by 5 bases and J by 2 bases, leaving 12 bases between them.